This passage covers 16 T cell receptor beta chains from one sample sequenced in a study of memory CD4+ T cells and cytomegalovirus serostatus. Measured with immunoSEQ multiplex PCR; TCRdb has only the in-frame clones, and not every one. The repertoire holds around 50,000 clones, with around 78% as singletons. The sort gate was single viable CD3+CD4+CD8-CD45RO+ cells for memory CD4+ T cells. The sequencing sample was made of memory CD4+ T cells from blood. These receptors were collected from an adult in good health and CMV-seronegative.

The CDR3: CASSLARWEPAGKREQYF. CDR3 in DNA: TGTGCCAGCAGCTTAGCCCGGTGGGAACCAGCTGGGAAACGCGAGCAGTACTTC. This rearrangement joins TRBV7-8 to TRBJ2-7; D not resolved. Germline assignment: CDR1 SGHVS and CDR2 FQNEAQ. This CDR3 contains 18 residues. Trimming removed 0 bases from V and 6 bases from J, with 24 bases in between.

A single count supports this clone. The chain has TRBV5-6 and TRBJ1-5, with TRBD1 matching over 9 bases. CDR1 SGHDT and CDR2 YYEEEE come from the germline V gene. The CDR3 totals 14 residues. J gave up 6 bases and V 3 bases, and 4 bases lay outside the gene matches. The CDR3 nucleotides are TGTGCCAGCAGCTCCGGGACAGGGAGTCAGCCCCAGCATTTT. Translated, it gives CASSSGTGSQPQHF.

V usage is TRBV6-1 and J usage is TRBJ2-5; D uncertain. CDR1 is MNHNS and CDR2 is SASEGT in the germline V gene. Trimming shortened V by 4 bases and J by 1 base, and 13 bases separated the two germline ends. The CDR3 covers 15 residues. DNA of the CDR3: TGTGCCAGCAGTGTCTCCGGAAAAGCCCAAGAGACCCAGTACTTC. As protein: CASSVSGKAQETQYF.

The chain combines TRBV29-1 with TRBJ2-3, with 7 bases identical to TRBD2. This CDR3 region has 13 residues. Germline CDR1 SQVTM, CDR2 ANQGSEA. V lost 7 bases, J lost 4 bases, and 8 bases stayed unmatched. Written as DNA, the CDR3 is TGCAGCGCCCCCCGGGAGGCGGCAGATACGCAGTATTTT. Protein sequence: CSAPREAADTQYF.

The V call is TRBV7-9, the J call TRBJ1-2; D gene unclear. The V end was cut by 5 bases, the J end by 2 bases, with 15 bases between. The CDR3 consists of 15 residues. Germline V gives CDR1 SEHNR, CDR2 FQNEAQ (reference sequence). This CDR3 is CASSTPSWGNYGYTF. CDR3 nucleotides: TGTGCCAGCAGCACCCCGTCTTGGGGAAACTATGGCTACACCTTC.

V is TRBV6-6 and J is TRBJ1-5; possibly TRBD1 for D (6 bases). The CDR3 has 14 amino acids. Germline V CDR1 and CDR2: MNHNY, SVGAGI (reference sequence). V was cut by 8 bases and J by 1 base, with 12 bases left in between. CDR3 sequence (DNA): TGTGCCAGCTCCGGGGGGGGCAGCAATCAGCCCCAGCATTTT. It yields the protein CASSGGGSNQPQHF.

This chain connects TRBV2 to TRBJ2-5; no firm D call. The CDR3 contains 16 residues. V lost 2 bases and J lost 6, with 19 bases in between. The V gene's germline CDR1 is SNHLY and CDR2 FYNNEI. CDR3 coding DNA: TGTGCCAGCAGTGAACAATCCGGACGGGTGAGAAAGACCCAGTACTTC. Translated, it gives CASSEQSGRVRKTQYF.

This rearrangement joins TRBV9 to TRBJ2-7; maybe TRBD2 (6 bases). The CDR3 length is 16 residues. Germline V CDR1 and CDR2: SGDLS, YYNGEE. Deletions cut 2 bases from V and 3 bases from J, with 18 bases between. This CDR3 reads CASSVDAGSMNYEQYF. Written as DNA, the CDR3 is TGTGCCAGCAGCGTTGATGCGGGGAGCATGAACTACGAGCAGTACTTC.

The chain is built from TRBV10-1 and TRBJ2-4; 10 nucleotides match TRBD1. The CDR3 contains 15 residues. Trimming removed 6 bases from V and 8 bases from J; junction bases left unmatched: 10. CDR1 is WNHNN, CDR2 SYGVQD, per germline (reference sequence). In nucleotides, the CDR3 is TGCGCCAGCAGCCCGGGACAGGGGAGTAATTACATTCAGTACTTC. Amino acids: CASSPGQGSNYIQYF.

The chain combines TRBV2 with TRBJ2-7; D tentatively reads TRBD1 or TRBD2 (5 bases each). The V gene's germline CDR1 is SNHLY and CDR2 FYNNEI. The CDR3 is made up of 13 amino acids. With 6 bases removed from V and 3 bases from J, the gap between germline ends came to 12 bases. The CDR3 spells CASRGTSFYEQYF. CDR3 bases: TGTGCCAGCAGGGGGACCTCCTTCTACGAGCAGTACTTC.

The V and J genes are TRBV6-1 and TRBJ2-7; 9 bases match TRBD1. The CDR3 is 14 amino acids. Looked up from germline, CDR1 is MNHNS and CDR2 is SASEGT. V lost 8 bases, J lost 6 bases, and 11 bases stayed unmatched. CDR3: CASGRDRVLSEQYF. The CDR3, as DNA: TGTGCCAGCGGCCGGGACAGGGTTCTAAGCGAGCAGTACTTC.

In this sample, this clone turned up a few times. The J gene is TRBJ2-7, the V gene TRBV6-5; D gene uncertain. Germline loops: CDR1 MNHEY, CDR2 SVGAGI. Trimming stripped 7 bases from V and 2 bases from J, with 12 bases between. The CDR3 runs to 13 residues. In nucleotides, the CDR3 is TGTGCCAGCACCACTCGACACACCTACGAGCAGTACTTC. Translating gives CASTTRHTYEQYF.

The rearrangement joins TRBV5-1 to TRBJ2-1, with unresolved D. The CDR3 extends over 14 amino acids. The V end lost 5 bases, the J end lost 5 bases, and 14 bases lay between the germline ends. Germline lookup yields CDR1 SGHRS and CDR2 YFSETQ. The CDR3: CASSPVTANNEQFF. Here the CDR3 DNA reads TGCGCCAGCAGTCCAGTGACTGCTAACAATGAGCAGTTCTTC.

V and J are TRBV29-1 and TRBJ2-2; TRBD1 matches at 10 bases. V was pared by 6 bases and J by 6 bases, with 4 bases of the junction left unmatched. CDR1 and CDR2 from the germline V gene are SQVTM and ANQGSEA. This CDR3 has 13 amino acids. CDR3 residues: CSVPGQGSGELFF. In DNA, the CDR3 is TGCAGCGTCCCGGGACAGGGGTCCGGGGAGCTGTTTTTT.

The rearrangement links TRBV7-8 to TRBJ2-7; TRBD1 agrees at 8 bases. V shed 6 bases and J 3 bases; nucleotides not matched to a gene: 10. The CDR3 loop spans 15 amino acids. CDR1 SGHVS and CDR2 FQNEAQ come from the germline V gene. The CDR3 nucleotides read TGTGCCAGCAGGGAAGGACAGGGAAAGGGCTACGAGCAGTACTTC. Its translation is CASREGQGKGYEQYF. Full variable domain (outside the CDR3, taken from reference TRBV7-8 and TRBJ2-7): GAGVSQSPRYKVAKRGQDVALRCDPISGHVSLFWYQQALGQGPEFLTYFQNEAQLDKSGLPSDRFFAERPEGSVSTLKIQRTQQEDSAVYLCASREGQGKGYEQYFGPGTRLTVT.

V usage is TRBV28 and J usage is TRBJ1-4; D is uncertain. Germline V gene sequence: CDR1 MDHEN, CDR2 SYDVKM. Trimming pared 4 bases from V and 8 bases from J, leaving 23 bases between. This CDR3 has 17 amino acids. The CDR3 sequence is CASSSRPRQAPAEKLFF. In nucleotides, the CDR3 is TGTGCCAGCAGTTCGCGACCCAGACAAGCCCCCGCAGAAAAACTGTTTTTT.